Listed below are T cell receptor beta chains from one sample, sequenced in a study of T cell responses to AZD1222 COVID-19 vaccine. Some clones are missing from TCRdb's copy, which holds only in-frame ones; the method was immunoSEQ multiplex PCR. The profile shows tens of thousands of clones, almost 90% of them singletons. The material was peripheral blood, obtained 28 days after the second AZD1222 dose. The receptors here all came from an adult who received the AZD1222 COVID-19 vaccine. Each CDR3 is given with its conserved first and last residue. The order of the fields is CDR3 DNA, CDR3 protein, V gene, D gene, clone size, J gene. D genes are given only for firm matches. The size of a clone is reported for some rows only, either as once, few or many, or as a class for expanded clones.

CDR3nt: TGTGCCAGCAGCAGACTAGCGGGAGACTTCGAGCAGTACTTC
CDR3aa: CASSRLAGDFEQYF
v_gene: TRBV27
d_gene: TRBD2
abundance: .
j_gene: TRBJ2-7

CDR3nt: TGTGCCAGCAGTGACCAACATGGGACAGGGGGTTTCTATGGCTACACCTTC
CDR3aa: CASSDQHGTGGFYGYTF
v_gene: TRBV6-4
d_gene: TRBD1
abundance: .
j_gene: TRBJ1-2

CDR3nt: TGCGCCAGCAGCCAAGAATACGGGGGGCTTGTTGAAAAACTGTTTTTT
CDR3aa: CASSQEYGGLVEKLFF
v_gene: TRBV4-1
d_gene: .
abundance: .
j_gene: TRBJ1-4

CDR3nt: TGTGCCAGCAGTGAGGACAGGGGTGCCTCTGGAAACACCATATATTTT
CDR3aa: CASSEDRGASGNTIYF
v_gene: TRBV6-1
d_gene: TRBD1
abundance: .
j_gene: TRBJ1-3

CDR3nt: TGTGCCAGCAGCTCGACAGTCTATAATGAAAAACTGTTTTTT
CDR3aa: CASSSTVYNEKLFF
v_gene: TRBV7-2
d_gene: .
abundance: .
j_gene: TRBJ1-4

CDR3nt: TGTGCCAGCAGGATAACAGGGGGGGCCGAAGCTTTCTTT
CDR3aa: CASRITGGAEAFF
v_gene: TRBV27
d_gene: TRBD1
abundance: .
j_gene: TRBJ1-1

CDR3nt: TGTGCCAGCAGTGACCGCCCGGGCCAACGGAACACTGAAGCTTTCTTT
CDR3aa: CASSDRPGQRNTEAFF
v_gene: TRBV6-1
d_gene: .
abundance: .
j_gene: TRBJ1-1

CDR3nt: TGTGCCAGCAGCCTAGGACTAGCGGGAGTGTATGAGCAGTTCTTC
CDR3aa: CASSLGLAGVYEQFF
v_gene: TRBV3-1/TRBV3-2
d_gene: TRBD2
abundance: .
j_gene: TRBJ2-1

CDR3nt: TGTGCCAGTAGTATGGGTCTAGCGGCGAACACCGGGGAGCTGTTTTTT
CDR3aa: CASSMGLAANTGELFF
v_gene: TRBV19
d_gene: TRBD2
abundance: .
j_gene: TRBJ2-2

CDR3nt: TGTGCCAGCAGCCGAAGGGGGACAGGCGGACCTTCACCCCTCCACTTT
CDR3aa: CASSRRGTGGPSPLHF
v_gene: TRBV4-2
d_gene: TRBD1
abundance: .
j_gene: TRBJ1-6

CDR3nt: TGTGCCAGCAGTCCTCCTCATGGTAAGGCCACTGAAGCTTTCTTT
CDR3aa: CASSPPHGKATEAFF
v_gene: TRBV3-1/TRBV3-2
d_gene: .
abundance: once
j_gene: TRBJ1-1

CDR3nt: TGTGCCAGCAGCTTTGCAGAAATCAACACTGAAGCTTTCTTT
CDR3aa: CASSFAEINTEAFF
v_gene: TRBV7-9
d_gene: .
abundance: .
j_gene: TRBJ1-1

CDR3nt: TGTGCCAGCACCAGAAAGGTAGCGGGCACCGACTACGAGCAGTACTTC
CDR3aa: CASTRKVAGTDYEQYF
v_gene: TRBV2
d_gene: TRBD2
abundance: once
j_gene: TRBJ2-7

CDR3nt: TGTGCCAGCAGTGATCTGACGCGGGGCCGCAATCAGCCCCAGCATTTT
CDR3aa: CASSDLTRGRNQPQHF
v_gene: TRBV6-1
d_gene: .
abundance: .
j_gene: TRBJ1-5

CDR3nt: TGTGCCATCAGTGATGGACAGGGGGGAACCGGTGAAGCTTTCTTT
CDR3aa: CAISDGQGGTGEAFF
v_gene: TRBV10-3
d_gene: TRBD1
abundance: .
j_gene: TRBJ1-1

CDR3nt: TGTGCCAGCAGCTCCCCTCGGGACAGGGGAACCGGGGAGCTGTTTTTT
CDR3aa: CASSSPRDRGTGELFF
v_gene: TRBV21-1
d_gene: .
abundance: .
j_gene: TRBJ2-2